Listed below are T cell receptor beta chains from one sample, sequenced in a study of regulatory T cells in long-lasting Graves disease. TCRdb reprocessed the multiplex PCR reads with MiXCR, giving one entry per CDR3 protein. Of about 470,000 distinct CDR3 sequences in the sample, 20% to 25% were seen once. The sample consisted of peripheral blood mononuclear cells (PBMCs), taken when the disease was refractory, from a patient treated with antithyroid drugs. Receptor source: a female donor with Graves disease. The CDR3 runs from the conserved cysteine through the conserved F or W. The order of the fields is V gene, J gene, CDR3 length, D gene, CDR3 protein. The D gene is left open where the match is weak.

TRBV7-9	TRBJ2-7	14	TRBD1	CASSVGGQGYEQYF
TRBV4-1	TRBJ1-2	13	.	CASSPRQGNGYTF
TRBV2	TRBJ1-5	14	.	CASSVSGPHQPQHF
TRBV27	TRBJ2-2	16	TRBD1	CASTKGTGWNTGELFF
TRBV11-1	TRBJ2-5	16	TRBD2	CASSLPGGPVQETQYF
TRBV28	TRBJ2-1	18	TRBD1	CASTRQGAPGGAYNEQFF
TRBV5-5	TRBJ1-2	13	TRBD1	CASSSTGGYGYTF
TRBV7-8	TRBJ2-7	14	.	CASSLAGSTYEQYF
TRBV5-1	TRBJ1-2	13	.	CASAPQVDPDYTF
TRBV12-3/TRBV12-4	TRBJ1-1	14	.	CTSSWDSLRAEAFF
TRBV4-3	TRBJ2-1	15	TRBD2	CASSHGTSGTYEQFF
TRBV6-5	TRBJ1-1	15	.	CASSYSDNWGTEAFF
TRBV19	TRBJ2-5	15	TRBD2	CASMPLGLAGETQYF
TRBV5-6	TRBJ2-2	12	.	CASTANTGELFF
TRBV20-1	TRBJ2-2	13	TRBD1	CSANRGQTGELFF
TRBV12-3/TRBV12-4	TRBJ2-5	14	TRBD1	CASRGPGQQETQYF
TRBV7-2	TRBJ2-5	13	.	CASSLGVAETQYF
TRBV7-2	TRBJ2-3	15	TRBD2	CASSLGLAGSDTQYF
TRBV27	TRBJ2-7	13	.	CASSLYGSEEQYF
TRBV5-1	TRBJ1-5	17	.	CASSFQSSTGRNQPQHF
TRBV6-9	TRBJ2-5	18	TRBD2	CASSFLAGAIHRPETQYF
TRBV13	TRBJ2-5	15	TRBD1	CASSWDRGLGETQYF
TRBV28	TRBJ2-2	19	.	CASSSPGPYRVGHTGELFF
TRBV12-3/TRBV12-4	TRBJ2-2	16	TRBD2	CASSPTSGGATGELFF
TRBV28	TRBJ2-2	14	TRBD2	CASSLTGGSGELFF
TRBV4-1	TRBJ1-1	17	.	CASSQGLRKGWNTEAFF
TRBV12-3/TRBV12-4	TRBJ1-4	14	TRBD1	CASSMKTGDEKLFF
TRBV9	TRBJ1-2	17	TRBD1	CASSLARDRESNYGYTF
TRBV5-1	TRBJ1-2	19	TRBD1	CASSTSDRGGMTDYYGYTF
TRBV5-4	TRBJ2-5	14	TRBD1	CASKDRGRGETQYF
TRBV12-3/TRBV12-4	TRBJ1-5	14	.	CAGSSGLGGQPQHF
TRBV6-2/TRBV6-3	TRBJ1-4	14	TRBD1	CASSWTGPNEKLFF
TRBV7-9	TRBJ2-7	12	.	CASSEDVYEQYF
TRBV6-5	TRBJ1-5	15	.	CASSFRTDSNQPQHF
TRBV7-3	TRBJ2-2	14	.	CASSFWGNTGELFF
TRBV7-2	TRBJ2-5	13	.	CASSPVRSATQYF
TRBV12-3/TRBV12-4	TRBJ1-1	14	.	CASSFTTLNTEAFF
TRBV4-1	TRBJ1-6	17	.	CASSQGTASSYNSPLHF
TRBV5-1	TRBJ2-7	14	TRBD1	CASSLLGQSYEQYF
TRBV29-1	TRBJ2-7	15	TRBD2	CSVEADSGSPYEQYF
TRBV12-3/TRBV12-4	TRBJ1-1	14	.	CASSLSSGDTEAFF
TRBV28	TRBJ2-1	18	TRBD1	CASSSMLGQAPSNNEQFF
TRBV29-1	TRBJ2-7	18	.	CSVVRPPPDYAGSYEQYF
TRBV5-6	TRBJ2-7	16	TRBD2	CASNPLAGEGANEQYF
TRBV5-1	TRBJ2-2	13	.	CASSLAPPGELFF
TRBV7-9	TRBJ2-1	16	.	CASSLVPGRSYNEQFF
TRBV30	TRBJ2-5	12	.	CAWSPQGETQYF
TRBV18	TRBJ2-5	14	.	CASSPGSDQETQYF
TRBV24-1	TRBJ1-5	15	TRBD1	CATSDGQDSNQPQHF
TRBV28	TRBJ2-1	16	.	CASSLIMGTGYNEQFF
TRBV24-1	TRBJ2-2	18	.	CATSDFTSSRSGAGELFF
TRBV5-1	TRBJ2-7	14	.	CASSLLTSRGEQYF
TRBV6-1	TRBJ1-3	14	.	CAASRGPLGNTIYF
TRBV29-1	TRBJ1-6	12	.	CSVAWTNSPLHF
TRBV4-3	TRBJ1-4	16	.	CASSQDRQTTNEKLFF
TRBV28	TRBJ2-1	15	.	CASSWGWDQYNEQFF
TRBV28	TRBJ1-1	14	.	CASSLVEVNTEAFF